This section outlines one T cell receptor (beta chain) sequence together with its context. The data are from a study of control samples from healthy donors and cancer patients. TCRdb's table, derived via immunoSEQ multiplex PCR, lists solely in-frame clones and lacks some. The data show 60,000 to 75,000 clones, around 90% seen once. The sequence derives from a man aged 60-69 years with colorectal cancer. Input material: PBMCs.

CDR3 in DNA: TGTGCCAGCAGCCCCAGGGGGCTTGACTATGGCTACACCTTC. Translation: CASSPRGLDYGYTF. This chain joins TRBV9 and TRBJ1-2, with TRBD1 identical over 8 bases. Trimming at V came to 4 bases and at J to 3 bases, leaving 5 bases not matched to a gene. The CDR3 length is 14 residues. Germline V lookup: CDR1 SGDLS, CDR2 YYNGEE.